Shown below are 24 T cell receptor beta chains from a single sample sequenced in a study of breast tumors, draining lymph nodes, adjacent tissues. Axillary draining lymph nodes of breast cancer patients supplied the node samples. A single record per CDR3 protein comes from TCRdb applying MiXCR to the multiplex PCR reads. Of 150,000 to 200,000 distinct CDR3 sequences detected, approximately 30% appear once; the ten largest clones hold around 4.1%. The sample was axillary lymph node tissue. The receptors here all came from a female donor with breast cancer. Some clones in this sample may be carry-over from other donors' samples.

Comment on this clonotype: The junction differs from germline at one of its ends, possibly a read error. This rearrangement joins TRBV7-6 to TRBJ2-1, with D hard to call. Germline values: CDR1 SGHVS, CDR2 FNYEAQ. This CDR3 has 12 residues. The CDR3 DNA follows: TGTGCTAGCAGCTCGTACTACAATGAGCAGTTCTTC. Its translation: CASSSYYNEQFF. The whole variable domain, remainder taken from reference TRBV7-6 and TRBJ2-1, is GAGVSQSPRYKVTKRGQDVALRCDPISGHVSLYWYRQALGQGPEFLTYFNYEAQQDKSGLPNDRFSAERPEGSISTLTIQRTEQRDSAMYRCASSSYYNEQFFGPGTRLTVL.

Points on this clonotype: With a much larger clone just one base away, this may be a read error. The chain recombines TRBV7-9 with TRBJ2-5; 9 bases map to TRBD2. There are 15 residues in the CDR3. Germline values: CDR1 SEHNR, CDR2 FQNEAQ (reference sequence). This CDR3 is CASSQLAGSQETQHF. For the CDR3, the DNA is TGTGCCAGCAGTCAACTAGCGGGCTCACAAGAGACCCAGCACTTC.

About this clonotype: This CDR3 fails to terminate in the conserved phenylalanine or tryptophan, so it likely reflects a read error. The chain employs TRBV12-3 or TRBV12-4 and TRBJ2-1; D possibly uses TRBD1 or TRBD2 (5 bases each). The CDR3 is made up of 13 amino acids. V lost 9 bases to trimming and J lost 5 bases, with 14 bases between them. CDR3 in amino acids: CASIYGGDNEQFV. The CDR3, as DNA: TGTGCCAGTATCTATGGGGGAGACAATGAGCAGTTCGTC.

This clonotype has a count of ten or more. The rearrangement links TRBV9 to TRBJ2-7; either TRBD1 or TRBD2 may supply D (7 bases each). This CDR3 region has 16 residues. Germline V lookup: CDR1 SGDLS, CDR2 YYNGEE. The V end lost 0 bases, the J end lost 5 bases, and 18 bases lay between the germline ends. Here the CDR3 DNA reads TGTGCCAGCAGCGTAGGAGGGAGGGGGCCGGAACACGAGCAGTACTTC. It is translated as CASSVGGRGPEHEQYF.

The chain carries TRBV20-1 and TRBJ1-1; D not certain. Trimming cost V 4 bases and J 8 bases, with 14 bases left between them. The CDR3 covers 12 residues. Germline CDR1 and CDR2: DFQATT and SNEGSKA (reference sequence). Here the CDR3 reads CSATDGRVEAFF. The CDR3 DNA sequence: TGCAGTGCTACAGACGGTCGTGTGGAAGCTTTCTTT.

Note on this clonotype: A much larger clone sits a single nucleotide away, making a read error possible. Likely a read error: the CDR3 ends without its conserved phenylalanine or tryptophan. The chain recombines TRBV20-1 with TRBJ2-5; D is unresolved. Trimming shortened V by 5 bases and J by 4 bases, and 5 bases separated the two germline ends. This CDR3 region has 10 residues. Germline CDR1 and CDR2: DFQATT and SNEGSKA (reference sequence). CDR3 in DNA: TGCAGTGCTCTGGCAGAGACCCAGTACTCC. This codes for CSALAETQYS.

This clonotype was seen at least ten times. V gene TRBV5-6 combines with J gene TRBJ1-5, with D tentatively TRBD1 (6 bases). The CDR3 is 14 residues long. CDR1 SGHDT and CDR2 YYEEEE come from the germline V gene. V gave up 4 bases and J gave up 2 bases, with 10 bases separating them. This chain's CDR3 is CASSRRGGNQPQHF. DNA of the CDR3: TGTGCCAGCAGCCGCAGGGGTGGCAATCAGCCCCAGCATTTT.

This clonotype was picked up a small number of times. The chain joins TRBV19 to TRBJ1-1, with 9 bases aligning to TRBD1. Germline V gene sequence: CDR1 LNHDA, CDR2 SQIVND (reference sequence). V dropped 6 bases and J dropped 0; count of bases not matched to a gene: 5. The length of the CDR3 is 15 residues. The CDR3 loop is CASSLGTGLNTEAFF. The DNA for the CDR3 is TGTGCCAGTAGCCTCGGGACAGGGCTGAACACTGAAGCTTTCTTT.

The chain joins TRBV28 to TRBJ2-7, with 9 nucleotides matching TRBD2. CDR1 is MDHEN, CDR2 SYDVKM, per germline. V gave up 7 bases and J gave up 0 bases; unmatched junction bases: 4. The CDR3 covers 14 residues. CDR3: CASTVAGASYEQYF. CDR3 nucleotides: TGTGCCAGCACCGTAGCGGGGGCCTCCTACGAGCAGTACTTC.

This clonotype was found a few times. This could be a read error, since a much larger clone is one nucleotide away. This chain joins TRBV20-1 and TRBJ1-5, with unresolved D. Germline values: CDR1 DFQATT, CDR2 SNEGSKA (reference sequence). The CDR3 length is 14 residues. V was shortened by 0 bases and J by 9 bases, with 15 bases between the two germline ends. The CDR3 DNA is TGCAGTGCTAGAGAAAGACACATTGGACCGCCCCAGCATTTT. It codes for CSARERHIGPPQHF.

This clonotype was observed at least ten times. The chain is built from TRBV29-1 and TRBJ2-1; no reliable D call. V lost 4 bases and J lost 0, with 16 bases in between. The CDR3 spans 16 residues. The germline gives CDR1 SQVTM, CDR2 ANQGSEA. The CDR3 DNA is TGCAGCGTTGTTGACCATACGGAAAGCTCCTACAATGAGCAGTTCTTC. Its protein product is CSVVDHTESSYNEQFF.

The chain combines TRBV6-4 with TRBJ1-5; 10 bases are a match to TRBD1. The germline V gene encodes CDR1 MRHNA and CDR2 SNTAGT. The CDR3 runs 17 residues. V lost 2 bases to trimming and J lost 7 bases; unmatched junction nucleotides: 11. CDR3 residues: CASSDLTGGYNEQPQHF. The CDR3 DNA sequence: TGTGCCAGCAGTGACCTGACAGGGGGCTACAATGAGCAGCCCCAGCATTTT.

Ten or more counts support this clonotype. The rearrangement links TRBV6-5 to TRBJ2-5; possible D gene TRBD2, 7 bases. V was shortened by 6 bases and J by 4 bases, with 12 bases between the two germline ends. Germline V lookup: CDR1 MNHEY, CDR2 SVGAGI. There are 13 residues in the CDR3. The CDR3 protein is CASRRGGGETQYF. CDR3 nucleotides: TGTGCCAGCAGGAGGGGGGGTGGAGAGACCCAGTACTTC.

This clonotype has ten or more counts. The CDR3 region is CASTRTFPETQYF. The CDR3 DNA sequence: TGTGCCAGCACTCGGACTTTCCCCGAGACCCAGTACTTC. The rearrangement joins TRBV12-3 or TRBV12-4 to TRBJ2-5; D is perhaps TRBD2 (5 bases). The CDR3 extends over 13 amino acids. V was trimmed by 7 bases and J by 5 bases, leaving 14 bases between them.

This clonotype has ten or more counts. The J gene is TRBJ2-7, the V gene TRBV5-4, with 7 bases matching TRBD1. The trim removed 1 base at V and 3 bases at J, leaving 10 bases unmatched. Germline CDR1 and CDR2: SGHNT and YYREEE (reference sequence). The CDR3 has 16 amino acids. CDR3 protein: CASSLRSAGGSYEQYF. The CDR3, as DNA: TGTGCCAGCAGCTTGAGGTCCGCAGGGGGTAGCTACGAGCAGTACTTC. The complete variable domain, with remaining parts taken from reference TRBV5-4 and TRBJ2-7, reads ETGVTQSPTHLIKTRGQQVTLRCSSQSGHNTVSWYQQALGQGPQFIFQYYREEENGRGNFPPRFSGLQFPNYSSELNVNALELDDSALYLCASSLRSAGGSYEQYFGPGTRLTVT.

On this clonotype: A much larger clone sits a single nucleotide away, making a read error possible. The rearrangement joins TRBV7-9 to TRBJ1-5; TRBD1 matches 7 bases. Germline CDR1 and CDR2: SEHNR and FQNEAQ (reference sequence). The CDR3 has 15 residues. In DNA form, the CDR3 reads TGTGCCAACAGCTCCCTGGACGGGACAGAAAACTACGAGCATTTT. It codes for CANSSLDGTENYEHF.

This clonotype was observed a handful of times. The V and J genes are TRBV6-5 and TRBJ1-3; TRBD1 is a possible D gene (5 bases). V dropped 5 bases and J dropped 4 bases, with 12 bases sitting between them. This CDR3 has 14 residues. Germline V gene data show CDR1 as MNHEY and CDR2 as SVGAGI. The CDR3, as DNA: TGTGCCAGCAGTCACGGGGGGGTCGGAAACACCATATATTTT. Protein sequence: CASSHGGVGNTIYF.

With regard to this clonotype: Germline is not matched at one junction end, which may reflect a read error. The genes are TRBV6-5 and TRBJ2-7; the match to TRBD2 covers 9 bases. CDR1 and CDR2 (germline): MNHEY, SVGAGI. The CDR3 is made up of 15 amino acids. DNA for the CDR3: TGTGCCAGCAGGCCCTCGGGCGGGGGGGGCTACGATCAGTACTTC. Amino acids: CASRPSGGGGYDQYF.

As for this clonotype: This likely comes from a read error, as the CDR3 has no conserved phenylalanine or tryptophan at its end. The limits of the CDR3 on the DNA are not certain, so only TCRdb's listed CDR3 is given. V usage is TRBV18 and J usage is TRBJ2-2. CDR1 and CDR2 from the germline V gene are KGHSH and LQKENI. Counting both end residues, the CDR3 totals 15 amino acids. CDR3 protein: CASSPRTANTGELCA.

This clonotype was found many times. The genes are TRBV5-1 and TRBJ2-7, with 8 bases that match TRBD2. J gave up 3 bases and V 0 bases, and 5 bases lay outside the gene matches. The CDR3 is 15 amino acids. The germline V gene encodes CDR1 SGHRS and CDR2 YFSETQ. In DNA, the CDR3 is TGCGCCAGCAGCTTGGCGGGGGGGCTGTTCTACGAGCAGTACTTC. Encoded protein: CASSLAGGLFYEQYF.

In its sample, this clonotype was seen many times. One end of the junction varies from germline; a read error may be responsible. The CDR3 loop is CASSLQAGGGYGYPF. The CDR3 bases are TGTGCCAGCAGCCTCCAGGCAGGGGGTGGTTATGGCTACCCCTTC. This chain joins TRBV7-2 and TRBJ1-2, with TRBD1 matching over 7 bases. Germline values: CDR1 SGHTA, CDR2 FQGNSA. The CDR3 contains 15 residues.

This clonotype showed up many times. CDR3 loop: CASSIGGNYGYTF. In DNA, the CDR3 is TGTGCCAGTAGTATTGGAGGGAACTATGGCTACACCTTC. The chain uses TRBV19 and TRBJ1-2; no clear D gene. From germline, CDR1 is LNHDA and CDR2 SQIVND (reference sequence). CDR3 length equals 13 residues. V was shortened by 3 bases and J by 2 bases, with 7 bases between the two germline ends.

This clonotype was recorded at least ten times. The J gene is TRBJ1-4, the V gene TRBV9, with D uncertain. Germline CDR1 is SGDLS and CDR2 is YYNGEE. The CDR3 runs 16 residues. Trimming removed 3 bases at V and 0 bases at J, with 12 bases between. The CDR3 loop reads CASSAGATATNEKLFF. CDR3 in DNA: TGTGCCAGCAGCGCAGGTGCCACTGCAACTAATGAAAAACTGTTTTTT.

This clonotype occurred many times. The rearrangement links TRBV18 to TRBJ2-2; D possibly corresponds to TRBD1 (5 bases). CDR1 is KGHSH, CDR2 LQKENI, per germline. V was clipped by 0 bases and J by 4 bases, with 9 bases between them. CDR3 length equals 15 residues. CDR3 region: CASSPPGAFTGELFF. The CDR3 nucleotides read TGTGCCAGCTCACCACCAGGGGCATTCACCGGGGAGCTGTTTTTT.